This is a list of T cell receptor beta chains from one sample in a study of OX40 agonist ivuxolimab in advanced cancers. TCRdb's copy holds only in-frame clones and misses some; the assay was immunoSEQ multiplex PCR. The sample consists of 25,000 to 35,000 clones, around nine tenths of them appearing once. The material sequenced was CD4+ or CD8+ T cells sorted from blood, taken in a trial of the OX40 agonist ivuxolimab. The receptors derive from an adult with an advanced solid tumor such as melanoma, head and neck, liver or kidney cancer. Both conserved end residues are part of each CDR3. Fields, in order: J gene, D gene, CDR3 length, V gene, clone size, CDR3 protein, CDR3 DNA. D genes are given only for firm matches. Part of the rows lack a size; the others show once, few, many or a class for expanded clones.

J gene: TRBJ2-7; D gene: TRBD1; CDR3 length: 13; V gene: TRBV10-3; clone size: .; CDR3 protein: CATLTGDSYEQYF; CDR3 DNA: TGTGCCACCTTGACAGGGGACTCCTACGAGCAGTACTTC
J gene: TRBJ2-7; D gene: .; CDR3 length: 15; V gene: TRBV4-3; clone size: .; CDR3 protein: CASSQEDQGGYEQYF; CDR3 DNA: TGCGCCAGCAGCCAAGAGGATCAGGGGGGCTACGAGCAGTACTTC
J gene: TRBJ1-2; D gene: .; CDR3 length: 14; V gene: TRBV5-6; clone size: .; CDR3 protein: CASSLPGGDYGYTF; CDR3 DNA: TGTGCCAGCAGCTTGCCCGGGGGCGACTATGGCTACACCTTC
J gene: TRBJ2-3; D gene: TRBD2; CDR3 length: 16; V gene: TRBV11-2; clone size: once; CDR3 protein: CASSTRLAGGPDTQYF; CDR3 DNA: TGTGCCAGCAGCACACGACTAGCGGGAGGGCCGGATACGCAGTATTTT
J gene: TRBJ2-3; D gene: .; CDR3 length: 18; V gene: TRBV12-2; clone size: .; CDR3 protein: CASRPTSRVTSSTDTQYF; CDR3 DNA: TGTGCAAGTCGCCCGACTAGCAGAGTGACTTCTAGCACAGATACGCAGTATTTT
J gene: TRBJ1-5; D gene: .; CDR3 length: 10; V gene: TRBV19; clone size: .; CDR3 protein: CASGSQPQHF; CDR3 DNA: TGTGCCAGTGGTTCTCAGCCCCAGCATTTT
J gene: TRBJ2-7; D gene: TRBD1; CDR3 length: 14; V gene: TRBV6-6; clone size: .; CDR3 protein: CASSPTGESYEQYF; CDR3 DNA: TGTGCCAGCAGTCCTACAGGGGAGTCCTACGAGCAGTACTTC
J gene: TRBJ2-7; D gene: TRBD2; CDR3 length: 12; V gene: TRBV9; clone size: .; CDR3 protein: CASSPGTKEQYF; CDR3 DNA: TGTGCCAGCAGCCCAGGGACTAAAGAGCAGTACTTC
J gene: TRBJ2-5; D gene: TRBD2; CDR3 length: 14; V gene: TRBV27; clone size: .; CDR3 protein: CASSGATSGKEQYF; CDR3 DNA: TGTGCCAGCAGTGGGGCGACTAGCGGGAAAGAGCAGTACTTC
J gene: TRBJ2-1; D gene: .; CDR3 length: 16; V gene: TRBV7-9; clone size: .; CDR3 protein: CASSLAAGNSYNEQFF; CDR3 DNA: TGTGCCAGCAGCTTAGCAGCAGGGAACTCCTACAATGAGCAGTTCTTC
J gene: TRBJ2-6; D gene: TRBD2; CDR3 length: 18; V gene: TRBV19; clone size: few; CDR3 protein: CASSMGLAGGSGANVLTF; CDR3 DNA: TGTGCCAGTAGTATGGGACTAGCGGGAGGCTCTGGGGCCAACGTCCTGACTTTC
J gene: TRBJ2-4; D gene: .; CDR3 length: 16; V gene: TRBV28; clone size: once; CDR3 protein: CASRPPGDGAKNIQYF; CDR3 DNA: TGTGCCAGCAGGCCCCCCGGGGACGGGGCCAAAAACATTCAGTACTTC
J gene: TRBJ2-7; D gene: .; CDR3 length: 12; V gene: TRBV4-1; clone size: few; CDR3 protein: CASSQRDSEQYF; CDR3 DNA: TGCGCCAGCAGCCAGCGGGACTCTGAGCAGTACTTC
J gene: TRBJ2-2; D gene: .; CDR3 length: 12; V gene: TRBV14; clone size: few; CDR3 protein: CASSPGGGELFF; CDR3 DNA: TGTGCCAGCAGCCCAGGAGGCGGGGAGCTGTTTTTT
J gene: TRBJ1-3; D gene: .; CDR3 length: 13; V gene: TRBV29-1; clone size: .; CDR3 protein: CSVEGDSGNTIYF; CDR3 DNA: TGCAGCGTTGAAGGGGACTCTGGAAACACCATATATTTT
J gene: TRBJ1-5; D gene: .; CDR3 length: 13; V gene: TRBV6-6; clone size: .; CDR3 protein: CASRQGLGQPQHF; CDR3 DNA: TGTGCCAGCAGACAGGGCCTGGGTCAGCCCCAGCATTTT
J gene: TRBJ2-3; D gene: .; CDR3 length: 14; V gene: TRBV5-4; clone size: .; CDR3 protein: CASSWGAGTDTQYF; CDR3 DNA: TGTGCCAGCAGCTGGGGGGCAGGGACAGATACGCAGTATTTT
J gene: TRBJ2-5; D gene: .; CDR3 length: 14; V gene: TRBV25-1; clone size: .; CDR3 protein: CASSEYQNQETQYF; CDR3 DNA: TGTGCCAGCAGTGAATATCAGAACCAAGAGACCCAGTACTTC
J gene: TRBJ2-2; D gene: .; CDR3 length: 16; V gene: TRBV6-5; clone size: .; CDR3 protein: CASSYSQGGWTGELFF; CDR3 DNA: TGTGCCAGCAGTTACTCCCAGGGGGGATGGACCGGGGAGCTGTTTTTT
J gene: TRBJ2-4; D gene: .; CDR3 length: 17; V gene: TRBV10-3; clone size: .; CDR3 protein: CAISESGTLLAKNIQYF; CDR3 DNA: TGTGCCATCAGTGAGTCGGGTACTCTGCTAGCCAAAAACATTCAGTACTTC
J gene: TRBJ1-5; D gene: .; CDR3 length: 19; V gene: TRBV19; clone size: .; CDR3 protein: CASSIVDRLLTASNQPQHF; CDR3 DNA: TGTGCCAGTAGTATAGTCGACAGGTTGCTTACAGCGAGCAATCAGCCCCAGCATTTT
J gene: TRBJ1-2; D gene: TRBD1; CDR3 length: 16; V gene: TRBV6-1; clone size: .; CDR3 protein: CASSASLRDRGNGYTF; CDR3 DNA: TGTGCCAGCAGTGCCTCACTCCGGGACAGGGGTAATGGCTACACCTTC
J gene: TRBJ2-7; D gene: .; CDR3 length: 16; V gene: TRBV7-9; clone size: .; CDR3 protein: CASSSSARGRGYEQYF; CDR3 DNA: TGTGCCAGCAGCTCCTCGGCCAGGGGAAGGGGGTACGAGCAGTACTTC
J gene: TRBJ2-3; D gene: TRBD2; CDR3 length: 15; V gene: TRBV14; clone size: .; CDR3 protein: CASRGLAGGADTQYF; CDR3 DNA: TGTGCCAGCAGGGGACTAGCGGGAGGAGCAGATACGCAGTATTTT
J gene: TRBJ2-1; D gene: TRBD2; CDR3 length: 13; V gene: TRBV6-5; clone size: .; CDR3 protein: CASSLREGNEQFF; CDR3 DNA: TGTGCCAGCAGTTTAAGGGAGGGCAATGAGCAGTTCTTC
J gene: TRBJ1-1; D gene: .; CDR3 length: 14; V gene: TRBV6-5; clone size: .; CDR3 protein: CASSYSNQGTEAFF; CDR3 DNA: TGTGCCAGCAGTTACTCGAACCAGGGGACTGAAGCTTTCTTT
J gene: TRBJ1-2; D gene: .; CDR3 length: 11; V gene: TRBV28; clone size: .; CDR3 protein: CATQRGYGYTF; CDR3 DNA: TGTGCCACCCAGAGGGGATACGGCTACACCTTC
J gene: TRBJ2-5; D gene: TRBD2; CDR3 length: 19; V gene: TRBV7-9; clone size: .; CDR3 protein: CASSGRTSGKVGVGETQYF; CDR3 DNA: TGTGCCAGCAGCGGACGGACTAGCGGGAAGGTCGGGGTTGGAGAGACCCAGTACTTC
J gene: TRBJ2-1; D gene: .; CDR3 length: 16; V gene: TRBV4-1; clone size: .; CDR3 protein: CASSQDGPSSYNEQFF; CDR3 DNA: TGCGCCAGCAGCCAAGATGGGCCGAGCTCCTACAATGAGCAGTTCTTC
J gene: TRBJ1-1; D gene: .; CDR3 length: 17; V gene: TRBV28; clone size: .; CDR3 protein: CATESPQLTGMNTEAFF; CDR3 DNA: TGTGCCACCGAATCTCCCCAGTTGACAGGTATGAACACTGAAGCTTTCTTT
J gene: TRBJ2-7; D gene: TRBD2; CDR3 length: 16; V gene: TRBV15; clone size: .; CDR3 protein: CATSRTLAGGYYEQYF; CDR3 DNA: TGTGCCACCAGCAGGACCCTAGCGGGAGGGTACTACGAGCAGTACTTC
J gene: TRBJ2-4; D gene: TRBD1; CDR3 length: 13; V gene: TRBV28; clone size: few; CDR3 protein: CASSSGQKNIQYF; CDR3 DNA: TGTGCCAGCAGTTCGGGACAGAAAAACATTCAGTACTTC
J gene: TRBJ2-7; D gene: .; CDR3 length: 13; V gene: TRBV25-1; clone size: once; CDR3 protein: CASVPPEGNEQYF; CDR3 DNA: TGTGCCAGCGTCCCCCCCGAAGGGAACGAGCAGTACTTC
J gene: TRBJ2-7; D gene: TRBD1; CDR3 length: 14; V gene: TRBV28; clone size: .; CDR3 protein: CASSMGQGAYEQYF; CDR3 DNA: TGTGCCAGCAGTATGGGACAGGGAGCCTACGAGCAGTACTTC
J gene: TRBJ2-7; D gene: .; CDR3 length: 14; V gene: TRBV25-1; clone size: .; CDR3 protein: CASSQELGSYEQYF; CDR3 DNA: TGTGCCAGCAGCCAAGAGTTGGGGTCCTACGAGCAGTACTTC
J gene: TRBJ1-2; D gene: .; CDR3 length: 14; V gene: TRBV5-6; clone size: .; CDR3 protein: CASSLGQETYGYTF; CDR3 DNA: TGTGCCAGCAGCTTGGGGCAGGAGACATATGGCTACACCTTC
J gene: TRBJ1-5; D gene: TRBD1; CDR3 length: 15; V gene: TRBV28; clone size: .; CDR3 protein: CASSSLTGPNQPQHF; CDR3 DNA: TGTGCCAGCAGTTCCTTGACAGGGCCCAATCAGCCCCAGCATTTT
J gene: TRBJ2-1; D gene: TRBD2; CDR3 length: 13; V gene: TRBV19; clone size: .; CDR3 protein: CASSGRAGPAKLF; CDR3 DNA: TGTGCCAGCAGCGGGAGGGCCGGCCCAGCCAAGCTCTTC
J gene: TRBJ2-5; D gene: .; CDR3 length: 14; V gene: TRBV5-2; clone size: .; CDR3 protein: CASSLSTGRETQYF; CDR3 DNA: TGTGCCAGCAGCTTAAGTACCGGGCGAGAGACCCAGTACTTC